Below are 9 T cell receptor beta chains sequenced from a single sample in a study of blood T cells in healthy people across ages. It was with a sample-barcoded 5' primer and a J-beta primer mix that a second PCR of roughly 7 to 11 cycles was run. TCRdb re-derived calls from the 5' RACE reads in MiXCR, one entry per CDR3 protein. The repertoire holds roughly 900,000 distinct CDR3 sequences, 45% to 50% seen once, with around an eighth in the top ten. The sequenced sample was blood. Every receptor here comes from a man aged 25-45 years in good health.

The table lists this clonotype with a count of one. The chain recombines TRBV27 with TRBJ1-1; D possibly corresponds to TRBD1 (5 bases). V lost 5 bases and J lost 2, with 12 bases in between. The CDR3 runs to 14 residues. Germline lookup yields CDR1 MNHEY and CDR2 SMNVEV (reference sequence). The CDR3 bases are TGTGCCAGCAGTGACCTGACAGACAACACTGAAGCTTTCTTT. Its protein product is CASSDLTDNTEAFF.

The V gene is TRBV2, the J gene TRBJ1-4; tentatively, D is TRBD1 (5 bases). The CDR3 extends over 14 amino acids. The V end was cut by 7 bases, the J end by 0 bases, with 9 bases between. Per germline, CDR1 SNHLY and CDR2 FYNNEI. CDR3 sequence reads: CASIQGSTNEKLFF. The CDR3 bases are TGTGCCAGCATCCAGGGATCAACTAATGAAAAACTGTTTTTT. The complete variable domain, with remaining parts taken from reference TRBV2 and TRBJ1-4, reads EPEVTQTPSHQVTQMGQEVILRCVPISNHLYFYWYRQILGQKVEFLVSFYNNEISEKSEIFDDQFSVERPDGSNFTLKIRSTKLEDSAMYFCASIQGSTNEKLFFGSGTQLSVL.

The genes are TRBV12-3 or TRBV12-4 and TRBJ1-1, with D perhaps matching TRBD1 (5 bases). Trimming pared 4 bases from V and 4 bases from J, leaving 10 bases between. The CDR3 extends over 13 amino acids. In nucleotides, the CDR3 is TGTGCCAGCAGTTCGGGGACGACCACTGAAGCTTTCTTT. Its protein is CASSSGTTTEAFF.

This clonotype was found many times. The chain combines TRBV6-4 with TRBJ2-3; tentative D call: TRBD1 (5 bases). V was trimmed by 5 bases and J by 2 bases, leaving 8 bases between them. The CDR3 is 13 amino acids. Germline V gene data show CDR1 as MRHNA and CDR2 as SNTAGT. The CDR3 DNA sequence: TGTGCCAGCAGTTTCAGGGACACAGATACGCAGTATTTT. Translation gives CASSFRDTDTQYF.

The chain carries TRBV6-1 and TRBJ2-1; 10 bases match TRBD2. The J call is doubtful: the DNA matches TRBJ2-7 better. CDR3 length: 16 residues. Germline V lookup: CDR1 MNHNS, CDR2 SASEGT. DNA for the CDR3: TGTGCCAGCAGTGAAGCTAGCGGGGGGTCCTACAATGAGCAGTACTTC. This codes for CASSEASGGSYNEQYF.

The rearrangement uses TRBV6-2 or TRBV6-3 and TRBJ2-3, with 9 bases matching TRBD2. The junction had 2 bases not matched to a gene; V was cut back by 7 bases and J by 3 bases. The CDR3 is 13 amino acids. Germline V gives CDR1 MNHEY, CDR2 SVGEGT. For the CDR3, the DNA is TGTGCCAGCAATCTAGCGGGGACAGATACGCAGTATTTT. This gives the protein CASNLAGTDTQYF.

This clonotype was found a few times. The CDR3 reads CASSLTLAGYGYTF. CDR3 bases: TGTGCCAGCAGCTTAACTCTCGCAGGCTATGGCTACACCTTC. The chain is built from TRBV11-3 and TRBJ1-2; D remains unclear. From germline, CDR1 is SGHNT and CDR2 YENEEA. This CDR3 comprises 14 residues. Deletions cut 2 bases from V and 4 bases from J, with 11 bases between.

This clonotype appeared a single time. The CDR3 spells CATSDGSDVRNTQYF. The CDR3 DNA reads TGTGCCACCAGTGACGGCTCAGACGTCCGGAATACGCAGTATTTT. V usage is TRBV24-1 and J usage is TRBJ2-3, with D unresolved. V dropped 4 bases and J dropped 7 bases, with 17 bases sitting between them. In germline, CDR1 is KGHDR, CDR2 SFDVKD. The CDR3 sequence is 15 residues long.

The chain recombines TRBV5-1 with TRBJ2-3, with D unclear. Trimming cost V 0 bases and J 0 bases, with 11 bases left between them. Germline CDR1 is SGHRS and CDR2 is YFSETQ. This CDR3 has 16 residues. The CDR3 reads CASSLDGRTSTDTQYF. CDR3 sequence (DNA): TGCGCCAGCAGCTTGGATGGGCGGACCAGCACAGATACGCAGTATTTT.